This TCR beta chain was profiled in a study of blood T cell repertoires in COVID-19. Per germline, CDR1 SEHNR and CDR2 FQNEAQ (reference sequence). This CDR3 comprises 18 residues. The V end was cut by 5 bases, the J end by 1 base, with 23 bases between. Seattle patient enrollment occurred during active infection, with longitudinal follow-up thereafter. The method was immunoSEQ multiplex PCR; TCRdb's version includes in-frame clones alone and lacks a portion of them. This table has some 290,000 clones, under 90% appearing once. This clone has only a few counts. The receptor was derived from a woman aged 25 to 39 with COVID-19, enrolled during active disease. The sample consisted of peripheral blood. V is TRBV7-9 and J is TRBJ1-2; D unclear. CDR3 nucleotide sequence: TGTGCCAGCAGCCCCCGAGGTTGGTTAGCCGATGATAACTATGGCTACACCTTC. Translation: CASSPRGWLADDNYGYTF.